The 4 T cell receptor beta chains reported below all come from one sample, sequenced in a study of CD8 T cells in Susac syndrome. Random-hexamer reverse transcription was applied to roughly 0.45 to 1 ug RNA. TCRdb re-called the immunoSEQ multiplex PCR reads with MiXCR, one entry per CDR3 protein. In the table there are approximately 200,000 distinct CDR3 sequences, around 93% of which are singletons. Source material: CD4+ T cells from PBMCs. Receptor source: a human donor with multiple sclerosis.

The chain links TRBV20-1 to TRBJ2-3; the match to TRBD1 covers 8 bases. Germline CDR1 DFQATT, CDR2 SNEGSKA (reference sequence). There are 15 residues in the CDR3. With V trimmed by 6 bases and J by 0 bases, 8 bases remained unmatched. The CDR3 region is CSASGGPGSTDTQYF. CDR3 in DNA: TGCAGTGCCTCAGGGGGCCCCGGGAGCACAGATACGCAGTATTTT.

This chain joins TRBV6-5 and TRBJ1-2; D is undetermined. The germline V gene encodes CDR1 MNHEY and CDR2 SVGAGI. V was shortened by 2 bases and J by 8 bases, with 12 bases between the two germline ends. The length of the CDR3 is 13 residues. The CDR3 nucleotides read TGTGCCAGCAGTTACCCGGGAATTGAGGGCTACACCTTC. This sequence encodes CASSYPGIEGYTF.

The rearrangement joins TRBV3-1 to TRBJ2-5, with D tentatively TRBD1 or TRBD2 (7 bases each). The V gene lost 1 base and the J gene lost 5 bases, with 17 bases spanning the gap. The CDR3 runs to 16 residues. Germline-derived CDR1 and CDR2 are LGHDT and YNNKEL (reference sequence). Written as DNA, the CDR3 is TGTGCCAGCAGCCAAGGGGGAGGGGGCCGGTGGGAGACCCAGTACTTC. This translates into CASSQGGGGRWETQYF.

The chain links TRBV30 to TRBJ1-2, with D hard to call. The germline V and J ends were trimmed by 5 bases and 8 bases, with 9 bases remaining between them. Per the germline V gene, CDR1 is GTSNPN and CDR2 is SVGIG (reference sequence). The CDR3 totals 10 residues. The CDR3 nucleotides read TGTGCCTGGGGGCACATGGGCTACACCTTC. Protein sequence: CAWGHMGYTF. The complete variable domain, with remaining parts taken from reference TRBV30 and TRBJ1-2, reads SQTIHQWPATLVQPVGSPLSLECTVEGTSNPNLYWYRQAAGRGLQLLFYSVGIGQISSEVPQNLSASRPQDRQFILSSKKLLLSDSGFYLCAWGHMGYTFGSGTRLTVV.